Each of the 2 T cell receptor beta chains below was sequenced from the same sample in a study of T cell responses to AZD1222 COVID-19 vaccine. Assay used: immunoSEQ multiplex PCR; TCRdb lists only in-frame clones, some missing. The repertoire holds approximately 180,000 clones, with more than 90% as singletons. The input for sequencing was peripheral blood, taken 28 days after the second dose of the MenACWY control vaccine. The receptors were gathered from an adult who received the MenACWY meningococcal vaccine as a control.

This chain joins TRBV27 and TRBJ1-1; no firm D call. Trimming removed 5 bases at V and 2 bases at J, with 12 bases between. Germline assignment: CDR1 MNHEY and CDR2 SMNVEV (reference sequence). The CDR3 has 14 residues. CDR3 coding DNA: TGTGCCAGCAGTCGTGCTCAGTACAACACTGAAGCTTTCTTT. Residues: CASSRAQYNTEAFF.

The chain uses TRBV9 and TRBJ2-2; D is uncertain. V lost 0 bases and J 0 bases, leaving 3 bases between the germline ends. Germline V lookup: CDR1 SGDLS, CDR2 YYNGEE. The CDR3 loop spans 14 amino acids. This CDR3 is CASSVGPNTGELFF. Here the CDR3 DNA reads TGTGCCAGCAGCGTAGGGCCGAACACCGGGGAGCTGTTTTTT.